These 18 T cell receptor beta chains were sequenced from one sample in a study of CD8+ T cells in alopecia areata. RNA, once extracted, was reverse transcribed into cDNA for use as the sequencing template. Using immunoSEQ multiplex PCR, the repertoire was profiled, and TCRdb retains in-frame clones only, with some absent. The data hold approximately 140,000 clones, with about 88% observed a single time. Specified treatment: oral pan-JAK inhibitor, 5-10 mg twice daily. The sequencing here drew on CD8+ T cells sorted from blood, taken at week 4, from a patient treated with tofacitinib. The receptors derive from a human donor with alopecia areata.

The gene calls are TRBV5-4 and TRBJ2-3; 7 nucleotides align to TRBD1. CDR3 size: 14 residues. In germline, CDR1 is SGHNT, CDR2 YYREEE (reference sequence). Trimming removed 2 bases from V and 3 bases from J; junction bases left unmatched: 3. DNA for the CDR3: TGTGCCAGCAGCTTAACACAGGGGACAGATACGCAGTATTTT. This translates into CASSLTQGTDTQYF.

The chain employs TRBV30 and TRBJ1-1; D gene ambiguous. The V gene lost 0 bases and the J gene lost 0 bases, with 5 bases spanning the gap. The germline gives CDR1 GTSNPN, CDR2 SVGIG (reference sequence). The CDR3 extends over 13 amino acids. The CDR3 bases are TGTGCCTGGAGTGTCACCATGAACACTGAAGCTTTCTTT. It specifies CAWSVTMNTEAFF.

This clone has a single count. The chain uses TRBV2 and TRBJ2-3; 7 bases line up with TRBD1. The CDR3 is 16 amino acids. Germline V CDR1 and CDR2: SNHLY, FYNNEI. V trimming: 8 bases; J trimming: 4 bases; junction bases outside the gene matches: 15. CDR3 bases: TGTGCCAGCCGACATTCTTCGGACAGGTTCCCAGATACGCAGTATTTT. Its translation: CASRHSSDRFPDTQYF.

The chain couples TRBV2 to TRBJ2-3, with a weak D call TRBD1 (6 bases). The germline gives CDR1 SNHLY, CDR2 FYNNEI. The V end lost 8 bases, the J end lost 0 bases, and 9 bases lay between the germline ends. The length of the CDR3 is 13 residues. CDR3 nucleotide sequence: TGTGCCAGCCGGGACACGAGCACAGATACGCAGTATTTT. Its translation: CASRDTSTDTQYF.

Points on this clone: Distinct nucleotide sequences in the sample also encode this CDR3. The chain carries TRBV5-1 and TRBJ2-3, with unresolved D. Between the trimmed V and J ends, which lost 5 bases and 2 bases, there was a span of 6 bases. The CDR3 consists of 12 residues. From germline, CDR1 is SGHRS and CDR2 YFSETQ. The CDR3 reads CASSLDTDTQYF. CDR3 DNA: TGCGCCAGCAGTCTAGACACAGATACGCAGTATTTT.

V and J are TRBV30 and TRBJ1-2, with TRBD1 matching over 11 bases. Unmatched junction bases numbered 7, after V lost 5 bases and J lost 2 bases. This CDR3 is built from 15 residues. The germline V gene has CDR1 GTSNPN and CDR2 SVGIG (reference sequence). The CDR3 region has the DNA TGTGCCTGGCTTGGGACAGGGGGAAACAACTATGGCTACACCTTC. It is translated as CAWLGTGGNNYGYTF.

The V and J genes are TRBV27 and TRBJ1-1; D perhaps matches TRBD1 (6 bases). The CDR3 covers 12 residues. Germline CDR1 reads MNHEY; CDR2 reads SMNVEV (reference sequence). Trimming took 10 bases from V and 5 from J, leaving 14 bases between them. The CDR3 region is CATIKGGTEAFF. CDR3 DNA sequence: TGTGCCACCATCAAGGGGGGGACTGAAGCTTTCTTT.

About this clone: Distinct nucleotide sequences in the sample also encode this CDR3. This chain joins TRBV28 and TRBJ2-3; D unresolved. The V gene lost 2 bases and the J gene lost 6 bases, with 3 bases spanning the gap. Germline CDR1 reads MDHEN; CDR2 reads SYDVKM. This CDR3 has 11 amino acids. CDR3 protein: CASSLTDTQYF. As DNA, the CDR3 is TGTGCCAGCAGTTTAACGGATACGCAGTATTTT.

A word on this clone: Other DNA sequences in this sample translate to the same CDR3. The J gene is TRBJ2-7, the V gene TRBV4-1; TRBD1 matches 9 bases. V shed 4 bases and J 4 bases; nucleotides not matched to a gene: 5. Germline V lookup: CDR1 MGHRA, CDR2 YSYEKL. The CDR3 runs to 14 residues. CDR3 coding DNA: TGCGCCAGCAGCCTAGGGACAGGGACTTACGAGCAGTACTTC. Residues: CASSLGTGTYEQYF.

This chain connects TRBV27 to TRBJ2-1; D gene uncertain. Germline V gives CDR1 MNHEY, CDR2 SMNVEV (reference sequence). The CDR3 is 13 residues long. Trimming left V 3 bases short and J 6 bases short, with 9 bases between. The chain's CDR3 is CASSFGPLNEQFF. CDR3 sequence (DNA): TGTGCCAGCAGTTTTGGTCCTCTCAATGAGCAGTTCTTC.

The genes are TRBV10-3 and TRBJ2-3; 13 bases agree with TRBD2. Losses at the gene ends were 5 bases for V and 4 bases for J; bases not matched to a gene: 6. CDR3 length: 16 residues. Per germline, CDR1 ENHRY and CDR2 SYGVKD. Here the CDR3 reads CAISRLAGGQADTQYF. The CDR3 region has the DNA TGTGCCATCAGTCGACTAGCGGGAGGCCAAGCAGATACGCAGTATTTT.

This chain connects TRBV6-5 to TRBJ2-4; no firm D call. The CDR3 runs to 11 residues. Germline values: CDR1 MNHEY, CDR2 SVGAGI. Trimming took 4 bases from V and 7 from J, leaving 5 bases between them. The CDR3 coding sequence is TGTGCCAGCAGTTTAGGGAACATTCAGTACTTC. Encoded protein: CASSLGNIQYF.

The chain links TRBV11-2 to TRBJ2-7; D remains unclear. The CDR3 loop spans 14 amino acids. CDR1 and CDR2 from the germline V gene are SGHAT and FQNNGV. V was trimmed by 5 bases and J by 3 bases, leaving 14 bases between them. CDR3 nucleotides: TGTGCCAGCAGCACAGACCCAATTTTCTACGAGCAGTACTTC. Amino acid sequence: CASSTDPIFYEQYF.

The gene calls are TRBV29-1 and TRBJ1-2; D gene uncertain. Trimming left V 4 bases short and J 0 bases short, with 15 bases between. In germline, CDR1 is SQVTM, CDR2 ANQGSEA. This CDR3 has 15 amino acids. In DNA, the CDR3 is TGCAGCGTTGTTATATGGCAAAACGCTAACTATGGCTACACCTTC. It specifies CSVVIWQNANYGYTF.

CDR3 sequence reads: CASSEGDLYNEQFF. The CDR3 coding sequence is TGTGCCAGCAGTGAAGGGGACCTATACAATGAGCAGTTCTTC. The chain couples TRBV6-1 to TRBJ2-1; D possibly matches TRBD1 or TRBD2 (5 bases each). In germline, CDR1 is MNHNS, CDR2 SASEGT. Trimming shortened V by 1 base and J by 4 bases, and 8 bases separated the two germline ends. This CDR3 region has 14 residues.

This chain joins TRBV7-9 and TRBJ2-7; D unresolved. This CDR3 has 13 amino acids. Germline-derived CDR1 and CDR2 are SEHNR and FQNEAQ (reference sequence). Trimming pared 5 bases from V and 6 bases from J, leaving 14 bases between. The CDR3 loop is CASSRTGGGEQYF. The CDR3 coding sequence is TGTGCCAGCAGCCGGACCGGCGGTGGCGAGCAGTACTTC.

The gene calls are TRBV23-1 and TRBJ2-4; 10 bases align to TRBD2. TRBV23-1 is marked as an open reading frame, function uncertain. With V trimmed by 0 bases and J by 12 bases, 5 bases remained unmatched. The length of the CDR3 is 14 residues. DNA for the CDR3: TGCGCCAGCAGTCAATCAACTAGCGGGGCTCCTCAGTACTTC. Translated: CASSQSTSGAPQYF.

V usage is TRBV12-5 and J usage is TRBJ2-1; 9 bases fit TRBD1. Germline-derived CDR1 and CDR2 are LGHNT and FRNRAP. This CDR3 comprises 15 residues. Trimming took 5 bases from V and 3 from J; bases not matched to a gene: 5. The CDR3 reads CASGTWTGVYNEQFF. Here the CDR3 DNA reads TGTGCTAGTGGTACGTGGACAGGGGTCTACAATGAGCAGTTCTTC.